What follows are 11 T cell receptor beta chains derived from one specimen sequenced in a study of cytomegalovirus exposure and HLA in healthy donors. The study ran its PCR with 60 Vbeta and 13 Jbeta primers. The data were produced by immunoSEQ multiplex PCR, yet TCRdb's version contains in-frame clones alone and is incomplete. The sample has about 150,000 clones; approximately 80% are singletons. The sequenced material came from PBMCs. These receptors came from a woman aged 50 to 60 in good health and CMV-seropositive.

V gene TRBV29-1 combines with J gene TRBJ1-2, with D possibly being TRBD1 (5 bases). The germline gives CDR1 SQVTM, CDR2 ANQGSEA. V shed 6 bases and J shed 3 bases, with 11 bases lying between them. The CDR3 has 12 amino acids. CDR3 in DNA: TGCAGCGTCGAACTAGGGGACTATGGCTACACCTTC. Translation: CSVELGDYGYTF.

CDR3 in amino acids: CASSQDLGAGGETQYF. Written as DNA, the CDR3 is TGCGCCAGCAGCCAAGATCTAGGGGCCGGAGGGGAGACCCAGTACTTC. The chain has TRBV4-1 and TRBJ2-5, with TRBD2 as a possible D gene (6 bases). CDR1 and CDR2 from the germline V gene are MGHRA and YSYEKL. This CDR3 spans 16 amino acids. With 0 bases removed from V and 5 bases from J, the gap between germline ends came to 16 bases.

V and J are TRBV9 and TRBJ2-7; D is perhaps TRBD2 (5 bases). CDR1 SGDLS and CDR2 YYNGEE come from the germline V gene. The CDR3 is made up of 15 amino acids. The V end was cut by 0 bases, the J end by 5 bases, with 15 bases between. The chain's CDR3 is CASSVGPIGENEQYF. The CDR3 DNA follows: TGTGCCAGCAGCGTAGGACCCATCGGGGAGAACGAGCAGTACTTC.

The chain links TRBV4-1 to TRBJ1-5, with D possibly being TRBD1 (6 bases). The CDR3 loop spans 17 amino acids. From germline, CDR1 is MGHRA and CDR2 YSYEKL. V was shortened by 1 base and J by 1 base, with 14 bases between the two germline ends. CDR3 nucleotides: TGCGCCAGCAGCCAAGGTCTGTGGCAGGGGAGCAATCAGCCCCAGCATTTT. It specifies CASSQGLWQGSNQPQHF.

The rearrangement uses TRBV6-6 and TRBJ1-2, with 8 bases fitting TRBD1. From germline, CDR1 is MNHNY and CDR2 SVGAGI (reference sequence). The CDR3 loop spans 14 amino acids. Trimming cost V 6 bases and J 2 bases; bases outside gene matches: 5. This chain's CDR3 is CASSNQGANYGYTF. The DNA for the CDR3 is TGTGCCAGCAGCAATCAGGGGGCGAACTATGGCTACACCTTC.

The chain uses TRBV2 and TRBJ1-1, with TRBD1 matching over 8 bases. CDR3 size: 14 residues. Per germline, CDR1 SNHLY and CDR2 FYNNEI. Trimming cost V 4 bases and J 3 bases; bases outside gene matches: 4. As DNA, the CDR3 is TGTGCCAGCAGTGGTCTACAGGGGGACACTGAAGCTTTCTTT. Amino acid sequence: CASSGLQGDTEAFF.

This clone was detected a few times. This CDR3 is CASSAQGVGATGELFF. The DNA of the CDR3 is TGTGCCAGCAGCGCGCAAGGTGTAGGGGCAACCGGGGAGCTGTTTTTT. The chain has TRBV9 and TRBJ2-2, with D maybe TRBD1 (5 bases). This CDR3 is 16 amino acids long. V lost 3 bases to trimming and J lost 5 bases, with 17 bases between them. Germline V gene data show CDR1 as SGDLS and CDR2 as YYNGEE.

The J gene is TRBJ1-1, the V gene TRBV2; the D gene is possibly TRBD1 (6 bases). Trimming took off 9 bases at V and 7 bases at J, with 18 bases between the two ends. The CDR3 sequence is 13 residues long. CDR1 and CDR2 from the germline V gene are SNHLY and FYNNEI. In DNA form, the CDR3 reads TGTGCCAGTACAGGGATAGGGGCTTTTGAAGCTTTCTTT. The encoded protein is CASTGIGAFEAFF.

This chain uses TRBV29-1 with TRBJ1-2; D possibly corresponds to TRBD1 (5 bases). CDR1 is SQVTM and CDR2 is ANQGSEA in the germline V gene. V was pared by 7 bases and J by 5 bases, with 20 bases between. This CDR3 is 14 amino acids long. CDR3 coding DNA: TGCAGCGCGGAGGGACTGACAACCTCTTATGGCTACACCTTC. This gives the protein CSAEGLTTSYGYTF.

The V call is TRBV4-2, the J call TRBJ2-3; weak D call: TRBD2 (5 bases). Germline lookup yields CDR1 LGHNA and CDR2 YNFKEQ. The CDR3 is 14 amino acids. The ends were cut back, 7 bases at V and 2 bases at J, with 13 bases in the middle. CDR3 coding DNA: TGTGCCAGCATAGCGAGTCCCCTCACAGATACGCAGTATTTT. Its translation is CASIASPLTDTQYF.

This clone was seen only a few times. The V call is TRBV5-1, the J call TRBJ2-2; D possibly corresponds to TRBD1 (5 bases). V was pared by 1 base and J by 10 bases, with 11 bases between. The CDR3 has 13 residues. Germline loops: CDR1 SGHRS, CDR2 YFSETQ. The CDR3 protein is CASSLWGLEELFF. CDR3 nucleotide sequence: TGCGCCAGCAGCTTGTGGGGCCTGGAGGAGCTGTTTTTT.